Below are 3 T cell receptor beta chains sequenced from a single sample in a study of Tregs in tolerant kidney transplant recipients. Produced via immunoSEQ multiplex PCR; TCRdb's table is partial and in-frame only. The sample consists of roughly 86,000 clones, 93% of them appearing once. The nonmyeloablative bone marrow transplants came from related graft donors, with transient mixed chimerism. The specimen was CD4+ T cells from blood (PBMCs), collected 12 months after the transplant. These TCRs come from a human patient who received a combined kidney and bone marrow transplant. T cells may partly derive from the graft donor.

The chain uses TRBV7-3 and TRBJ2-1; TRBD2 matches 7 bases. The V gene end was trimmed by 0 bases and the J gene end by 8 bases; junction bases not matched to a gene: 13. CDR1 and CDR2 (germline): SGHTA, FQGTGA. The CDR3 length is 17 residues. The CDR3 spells CASSLTGWTSSIDEQFF. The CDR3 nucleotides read TGTGCCAGCAGCTTAACAGGTTGGACTAGTAGTATCGATGAGCAGTTCTTC.

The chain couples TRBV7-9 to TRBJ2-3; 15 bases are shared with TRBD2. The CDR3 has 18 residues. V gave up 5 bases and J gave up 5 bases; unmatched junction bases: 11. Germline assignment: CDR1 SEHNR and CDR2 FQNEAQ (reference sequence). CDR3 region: CASSARLGLAGGKDTQYF. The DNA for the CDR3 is TGTGCCAGCAGCGCCCGCCTGGGACTAGCGGGAGGTAAAGATACGCAGTATTTT.

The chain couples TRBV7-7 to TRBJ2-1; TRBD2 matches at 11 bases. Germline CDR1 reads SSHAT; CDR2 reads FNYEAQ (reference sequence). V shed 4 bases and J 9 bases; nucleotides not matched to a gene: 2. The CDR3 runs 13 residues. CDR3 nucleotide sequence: TGTGCCAGCAGCTCGGGGACTAGCGGTGAGCAGTTCTTC. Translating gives CASSSGTSGEQFF.